Sequencing of this T cell receptor beta chain was carried out in a study of T cell clones after liver transplantation. Overall study: Pre-transplant mixed lymphocyte reactions yielded third-party-reactive TCRbeta sequences as comparators for graft-donor-reactive sequences. At least one year of complete immunosuppression withdrawal without enzymes over twice normal defined tolerance.

General study points: Graft donor-reactive T cells possibly entered the graft instead of undergoing deletion.

For this clone: What it recognizes is unknown.

Assay used: immunoSEQ multiplex PCR; TCRdb lists only in-frame clones, some missing. This sample has more than 45,000 clones, with about 70% found just once. CDR3 length equals 13 residues. Trimming stripped 5 bases from V and 4 bases from J, with 11 bases between. Germline assignment: CDR1 SEHNR and CDR2 FQNEAQ (reference sequence). This material consisted of CD4+ T cells from blood, taken at the roughly 16-month timepoint. This rearrangement joins TRBV7-9 to TRBJ1-2; D is uncertain. This TCR derives from a human patient who received a liver transplant. The T cells may partly be graft donor cells. CDR3 sequence: CASSPRNSYGYTF. CDR3 nucleotide sequence: TGTGCCAGCAGCCCCAGGAACTCCTATGGCTACACCTTC.